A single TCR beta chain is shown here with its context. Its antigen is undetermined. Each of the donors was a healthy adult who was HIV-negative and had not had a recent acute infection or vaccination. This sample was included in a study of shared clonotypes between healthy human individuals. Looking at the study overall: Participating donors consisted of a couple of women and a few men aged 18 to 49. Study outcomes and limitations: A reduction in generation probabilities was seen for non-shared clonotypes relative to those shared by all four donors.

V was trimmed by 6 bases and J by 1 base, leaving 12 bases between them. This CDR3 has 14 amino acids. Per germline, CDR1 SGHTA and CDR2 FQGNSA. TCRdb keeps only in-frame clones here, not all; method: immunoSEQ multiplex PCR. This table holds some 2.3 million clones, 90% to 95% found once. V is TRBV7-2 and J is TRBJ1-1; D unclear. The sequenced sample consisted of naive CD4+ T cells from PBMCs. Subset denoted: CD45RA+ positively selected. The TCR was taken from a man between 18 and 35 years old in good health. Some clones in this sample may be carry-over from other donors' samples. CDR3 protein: CASRYDPSNTEAFF. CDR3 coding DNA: TGTGCCAGCAGGTACGACCCCTCGAACACTGAAGCTTTCTTT. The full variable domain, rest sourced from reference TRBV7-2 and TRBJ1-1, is GAGVSQSPSNKVTEKGKDVELRCDPISGHTALYWYRQSLGQGLEFLIYFQGNSAPDKSGLPSDRFSAERTGGSVSTLTIQRTQQEDSAVYLCASRYDPSNTEAFFGQGTRLTVV.